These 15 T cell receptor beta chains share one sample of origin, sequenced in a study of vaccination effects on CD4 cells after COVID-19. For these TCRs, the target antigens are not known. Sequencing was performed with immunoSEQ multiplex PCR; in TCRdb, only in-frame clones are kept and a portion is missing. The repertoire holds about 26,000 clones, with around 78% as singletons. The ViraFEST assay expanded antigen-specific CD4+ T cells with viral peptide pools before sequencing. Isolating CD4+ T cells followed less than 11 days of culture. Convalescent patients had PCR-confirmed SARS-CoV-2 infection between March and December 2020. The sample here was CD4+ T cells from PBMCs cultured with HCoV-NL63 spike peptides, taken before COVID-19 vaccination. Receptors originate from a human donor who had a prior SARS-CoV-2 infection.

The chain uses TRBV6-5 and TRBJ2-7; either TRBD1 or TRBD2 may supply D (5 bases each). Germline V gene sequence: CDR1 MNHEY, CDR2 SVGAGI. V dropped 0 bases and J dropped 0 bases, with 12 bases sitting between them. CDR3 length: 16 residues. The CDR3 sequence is CASSYSPGPSSYEQYF. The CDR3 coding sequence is TGTGCCAGCAGTTACTCGCCGGGGCCGAGCTCCTACGAGCAGTACTTC.

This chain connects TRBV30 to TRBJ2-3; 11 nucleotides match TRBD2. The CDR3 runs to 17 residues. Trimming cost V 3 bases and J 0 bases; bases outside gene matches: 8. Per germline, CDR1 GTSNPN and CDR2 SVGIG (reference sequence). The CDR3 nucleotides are TGTGCCTGGAGCGCTCCGGGACTAGCGGCTAGCACAGATACGCAGTATTTT. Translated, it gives CAWSAPGLAASTDTQYF. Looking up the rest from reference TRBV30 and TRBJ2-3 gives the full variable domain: SQTIHQWPATLVQPVGSPLSLECTVEGTSNPNLYWYRQAAGRGLQLLFYSVGIGQISSEVPQNLSASRPQDRQFILSSKKLLLSDSGFYLCAWSAPGLAASTDTQYFGPGTRLTVL.

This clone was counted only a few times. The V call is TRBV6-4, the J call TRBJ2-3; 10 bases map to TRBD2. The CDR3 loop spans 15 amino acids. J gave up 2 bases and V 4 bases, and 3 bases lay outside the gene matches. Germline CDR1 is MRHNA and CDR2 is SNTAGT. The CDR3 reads CASSVAGGATDTQYF. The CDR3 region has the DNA TGTGCCAGCAGTGTAGCGGGAGGCGCCACAGATACGCAGTATTTT.

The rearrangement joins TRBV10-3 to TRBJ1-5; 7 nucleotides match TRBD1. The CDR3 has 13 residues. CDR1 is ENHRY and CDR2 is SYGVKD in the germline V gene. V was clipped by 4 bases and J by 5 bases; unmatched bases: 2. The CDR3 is CAISGDSDQPQHF. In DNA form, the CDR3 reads TGTGCCATCAGTGGGGACAGCGATCAGCCCCAGCATTTT.

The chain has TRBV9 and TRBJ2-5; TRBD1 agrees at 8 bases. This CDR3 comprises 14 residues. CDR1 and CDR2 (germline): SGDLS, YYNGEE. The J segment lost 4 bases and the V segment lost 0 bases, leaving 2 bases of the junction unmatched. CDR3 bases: TGTGCCAGCAGCGTAGCAGGACAGGGAGAGACCCAGTACTTC. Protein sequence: CASSVAGQGETQYF.

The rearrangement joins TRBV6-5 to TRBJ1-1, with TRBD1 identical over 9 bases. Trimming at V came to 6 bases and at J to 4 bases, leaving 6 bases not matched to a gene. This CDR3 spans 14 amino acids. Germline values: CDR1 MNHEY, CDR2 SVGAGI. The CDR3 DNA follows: TGTGCCAGCAGACCTCAACAGGGGGCCACTGAAGCTTTCTTT. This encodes CASRPQQGATEAFF.

The CDR3 DNA reads as TGTGCCAGCAGCCAGACTAGTTCTGGTCCGTTCTTC. This gives the protein CASSQTSSGPFF. This chain connects TRBV11-3 to TRBJ2-1; maybe TRBD2 (6 bases). The CDR3 runs to 12 residues. Trimming cost V 5 bases and J 15 bases, with 17 bases left between them. Germline-derived CDR1 and CDR2 are SGHNT and YENEEA.

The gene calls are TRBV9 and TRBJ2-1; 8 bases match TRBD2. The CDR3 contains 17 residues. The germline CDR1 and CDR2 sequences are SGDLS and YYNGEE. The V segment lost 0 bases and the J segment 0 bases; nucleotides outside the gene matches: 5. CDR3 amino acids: CASSVGGSGSSYNEQFF. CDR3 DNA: TGTGCCAGCAGCGTAGGAGGAAGCGGGAGCTCCTACAATGAGCAGTTCTTC.

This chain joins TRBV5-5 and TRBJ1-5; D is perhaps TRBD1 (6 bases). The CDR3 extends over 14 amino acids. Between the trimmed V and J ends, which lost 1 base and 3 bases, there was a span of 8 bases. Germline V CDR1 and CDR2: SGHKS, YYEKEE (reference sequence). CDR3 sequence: CASSLRDTNQPQHF. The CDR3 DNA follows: TGTGCCAGCAGCTTGCGGGACACCAATCAGCCCCAGCATTTT.

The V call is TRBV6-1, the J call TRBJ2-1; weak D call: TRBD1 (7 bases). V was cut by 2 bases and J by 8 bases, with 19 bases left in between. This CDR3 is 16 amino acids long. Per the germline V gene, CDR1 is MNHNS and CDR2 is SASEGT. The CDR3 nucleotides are TGTGCCAGCAGTGAATTTGACAGGGACTTTATCCATGAGCAGTTCTTC. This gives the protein CASSEFDRDFIHEQFF.

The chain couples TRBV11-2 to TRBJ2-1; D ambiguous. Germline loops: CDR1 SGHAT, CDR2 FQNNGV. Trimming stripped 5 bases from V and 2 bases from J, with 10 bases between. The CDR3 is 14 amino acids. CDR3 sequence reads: CASSARPAYNEQFF. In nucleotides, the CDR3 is TGTGCCAGCAGCGCGCGACCCGCCTACAATGAGCAGTTCTTC.

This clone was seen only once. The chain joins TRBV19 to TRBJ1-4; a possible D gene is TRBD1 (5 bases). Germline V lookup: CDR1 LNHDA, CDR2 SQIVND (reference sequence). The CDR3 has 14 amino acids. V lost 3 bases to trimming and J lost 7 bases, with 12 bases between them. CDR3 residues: CASSISGWGEKLFF. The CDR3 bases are TGTGCCAGTAGTATCTCAGGGTGGGGTGAAAAACTGTTTTTT. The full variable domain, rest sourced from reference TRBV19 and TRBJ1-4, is DGGITQSPKYLFRKEGQNVTLSCEQNLNHDAMYWYRQDPGQGLRLIYYSQIVNDFQKGDIAEGYSVSREKKESFPLTVTSAQKNPTAFYLCASSISGWGEKLFFGSGTQLSVL.

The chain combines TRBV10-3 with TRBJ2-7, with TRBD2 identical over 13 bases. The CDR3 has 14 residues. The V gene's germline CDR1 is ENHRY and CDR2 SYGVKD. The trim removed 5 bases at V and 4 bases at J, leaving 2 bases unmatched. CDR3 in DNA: TGTGCCATCAGTCCGGGACTAGCGGGATACGAGCAGTACTTC. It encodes CAISPGLAGYEQYF.

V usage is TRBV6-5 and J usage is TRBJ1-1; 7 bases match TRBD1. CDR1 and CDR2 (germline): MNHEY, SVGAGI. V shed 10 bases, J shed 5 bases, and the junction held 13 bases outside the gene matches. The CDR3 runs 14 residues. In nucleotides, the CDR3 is TGTGCCACCCAAGAACAGGGGCGGACGACTGAAGCTTTCTTT. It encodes CATQEQGRTTEAFF.

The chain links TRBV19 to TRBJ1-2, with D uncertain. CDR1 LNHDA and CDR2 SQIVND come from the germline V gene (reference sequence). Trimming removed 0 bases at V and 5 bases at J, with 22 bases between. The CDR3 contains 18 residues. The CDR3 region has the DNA TGTGCCAGTAGTATAGACCCCGCCCAGGCAGCCGATGAATATGGCTACACCTTC. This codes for CASSIDPAQAADEYGYTF. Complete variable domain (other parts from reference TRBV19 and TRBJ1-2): DGGITQSPKYLFRKEGQNVTLSCEQNLNHDAMYWYRQDPGQGLRLIYYSQIVNDFQKGDIAEGYSVSREKKESFPLTVTSAQKNPTAFYLCASSIDPAQAADEYGYTFGSGTRLTVV.